Presented here are 5 T cell receptor beta chains from one specimen sequenced in a study of vaccination and CD4 T cells after COVID-19. Sequenced with the Oncomine TCR Beta short-read assay was DNA taken from cultured CD4+ T cells. MiXCR, applied by TCRdb to the PCR reads, yields one record per CDR3 protein. The sample holds some 14,000 distinct CDR3 sequences; over 50% are singletons and the top ten take about 18%. As for treatment: roughly 11-day PBMC culture with coronavirus spike peptide pools or control peptides (ViraFEST assay). These TCRs are of unknown antigen specificity. The source material was cultured CD4+ T cells from blood, sampled after SARS-CoV-2 vaccination. These receptors were collected from a human donor with COVID-19.

The chain carries TRBV5-8 and TRBJ1-5; TRBD1 matches 7 bases. V shed 3 bases and J 4 bases; nucleotides not matched to a gene: 13. Germline V gene data show CDR1 as SGHTS and CDR2 as YDEGEE. CDR3 length: 17 residues. The CDR3 loop is CASSSGQRIRGNQPQHF. CDR3 nucleotides: TGTGCCAGCAGCTCGGGACAGAGGATCAGAGGGAATCAGCCCCAGCATTTT.

Worth noting for this clonotype: One end of the junction is discordant with germline, which a read error may explain. The chain has TRBV10-3 and TRBJ1-1; D uncertain. The CDR3 is made up of 14 amino acids. Germline-derived CDR1 and CDR2 are ENHRY and SYGVKD. The CDR3 coding sequence is TGTGCCATCAGTGAGTGGCTGATGAACACTGAGGCTTTCTTT. As protein: CAISEWLMNTEAFF.

CDR3 DNA sequence: TGTGCCAGCAGTTCCCCCAAAGGCAGGGGGGACTATGGCTACACCTTC. The encoded protein is CASSSPKGRGDYGYTF. The chain uses TRBV6-2 or TRBV6-3 and TRBJ1-2; 7 bases match TRBD1. The ends lost 4 bases at V and 3 bases at J; junction bases unmatched: 11. This CDR3 region has 16 residues. The germline V gene encodes CDR1 MNHEY and CDR2 SVGEGT.

This clonotype was counted a few times. V usage is TRBV20-1 and J usage is TRBJ2-5; 11 bases fit TRBD2. Trimming at V came to 5 bases and at J to 6 bases, leaving 8 bases not matched to a gene. Germline values: CDR1 DFQATT, CDR2 SNEGSKA (reference sequence). CDR3 length: 14 amino acids. CDR3 amino acids: CSARDSGGGQTQYF. The CDR3 coding sequence is TGCAGTGCTCGGGATAGCGGGGGGGGCCAGACCCAGTACTTC.

This chain joins TRBV6-2 or TRBV6-3 and TRBJ2-3, with a tentative D call TRBD1 (5 bases). This CDR3 region has 12 residues. V lost 4 bases, J lost 11 bases, and 13 bases lay in between. Germline V gene lookup returns CDR1 MNHEY and CDR2 SVGEGT. The CDR3, as DNA: TGTGCCAGCAGTTCCCGGACATTCAAGCAGTATTTT. Its translation: CASSSRTFKQYF.